This T cell receptor (beta chain) was sequenced during a study of blood T cell repertoires in COVID-19 (TCRdb year 2020). A note on the overall study: Samples covering the acute and convalescent phases of COVID-19 were provided by collaborators in the United States, Italy and Spain. The prospective study material was composed of cDNA or gDNA derived from T cells, B-cell-depleted T cells, or PBMCs. Subjects who had been exposed to COVID-19, were actively infected with it, or had recovered from it provided the deeply sampled blood TCRbeta repertoires that made up the dataset. The repertoires were made available in a free public database intended to serve as a resource for research on the immune response to SARS-CoV-2. The samples were drawn from two sources: the first 160 participants of the ongoing ImmuneRACE study, and approximately 1,300 subjects contributed by 6 global collaborators. The sample metadata nearly always contained a de-identified subject ID, COVID-19 status, age in years and sex. Where available, HLA class I and class II types were obtained from metadata supplied by the sample provider rather than from assay-based typing.

In the prospective study, participants were about 18 to 95 years old, resided in 20 to 30 geographic areas of the United States, and were enrolled through a virtual design. In the prospective study, participants were assigned to cohorts based on the clinical history participants reported in a screening survey and a study questionnaire. Recovered participants in ImmuneRACE Cohort 3 were defined by two consecutive negative NP/OP PCR tests, clearance by a healthcare professional, or resolution of symptoms. In the prospective study, whole blood, serum and a nasopharyngeal or oropharyngeal swab were collected from each participant by mobile phlebotomists. Prospective study participants could optionally give additional blood draws and questionnaires over an approximately 2-month period. Before DNA extraction, blood samples from the prospective study were shipped at room temperature or frozen. CDR1 and CDR2, per the germline V gene, are SGDLS and YYNGEE. Measured from the cysteine to the phenylalanine, the CDR3 is 15 residues long. The entry retains the CDR3 DNA only, 45 bases that are in frame from base 1. Trimming removed 4 bases from V and 3 bases from J, leaving 16 bases between the germline ends.

This clone was observed a single time. What antigen it recognizes has not been identified. There are no base qualities to consult, and no much larger clone falls within one base. The full study reports these points: How much clinical and demographic metadata was included differed by source and by participant, and the metadata was provided uncurated.

The immunoSEQ Assay, a bias-controlled multiplex PCR, was used to amplify TCRbeta CDR3 regions from genomic DNA. The authors processed their data as follows. The number of nucleated cells in each sample was estimated by amplification of reference gene primers within the assay. To quantify the absolute abundance of each unique TCRbeta CDR3 rearrangement, sequence reads were collapsed and filtered. For each sample, productive Simpson clonality was calculated as the square root of Simpson's diversity index across productive rearrangements. The clones in this table, taken by TCRdb from immuneACCESS, are in-frame only. Not every clone is retained; where verified, under half of the shortfall comes from an unresolved V gene, and the cause of the rest is unknown. The V and J calls and clone size are taken from that table; D and trimming were inferred from the DNA. The table for this sample lists approximately 200,000 clones; about nine tenths of them were counted only once. Jointly, the top ten make up approximately 2.1% of the sample.

The rearranged chain carries TRBV9 and TRBJ1-1, with TRBD1 tentatively as D gene (6 bases match). The receptor comes from a woman aged 25 to 39 who had recovered from COVID-19. Sequences were obtained from PBMCs or T cells enriched from blood (not recorded which). For the CDR3, the sequence is CASSFSRGSDTEAFF. The sequenced DNA is TGTGCCAGCAGCTTTAGCAGGGGTTCGGACACTGAAGCTTTCTTT.